One and the same sample provided the 15 T cell receptor beta chains below, sequenced in a study of T cells in Graves' hyperthyroidism and ophthalmopathy (dated by TCRdb to about 2019). To prepare the library, multiplex PCR was applied. TCRdb records Illumina HiSeq 2000 as the sequencer. The TCR beta CDR3 regions were amplified from the RNA transcripts. For the first round of RT-PCR on the TCR CDR3, the HTBI primer set was used together with the Qiagen OneStep RT-PCR kit. The public reads were reprocessed in TCRdb via fastp at Q25 and MiXCR, keeping in-frame beta chains. CDR3 protein duplicates are merged, each entry listing the most common genes and DNA. This sample lists a few hundred thousand distinct CDR3 sequences; about 45% were detected once. The top ten clonotypes cover roughly 8.2% of the sample. Material for sequencing was peripheral blood or thyroid tissue (not recorded which). All receptors derive from a woman aged 18-30 years with Graves' hyperthyroidism.

The table lists this clonotype with a few counts. This sequence joins TRBV9 and TRBJ2-3; D not resolved. There are 13 residues in the CDR3. Trimming took 0 bases from V and 3 from J, leaving 5 bases between them. The germline CDR1 and CDR2 sequences are SGDLS and YYNGEE. CDR3 nucleotides: TGTGCCAGCAGCGTAGGTAGAACAGATACGCAGTATTTT. Translating gives CASSVGRTDTQYF.

This clonotype showed up many times. This CDR3 reads CASSLVGEKGLTHEQYF. CDR3 sequence (DNA): TGTGCCAGCAGCTTAGTCGGGGAGAAGGGGCTAACGCACGAGCAGTACTTC. This chain joins TRBV7-9 and TRBJ2-7, with D perhaps matching TRBD1 or TRBD2 (5 bases each). Looked up from germline, CDR1 is SEHNR and CDR2 is FQNEAQ (reference sequence). V dropped 1 base and J dropped 5 bases, with 21 bases sitting between them. The CDR3 spans 17 residues. Complete variable domain (other parts from reference TRBV7-9 and TRBJ2-7): DTGVSQNPRHKITKRGQNVTFRCDPISEHNRLYWYRQTLGQGPEFLTYFQNEAQLEKSRLLSDRFSAERPKGSFSTLEIQRTEQGDSAMYLCASSLVGEKGLTHEQYFGPGTRLTVT.

This chain links TRBV7-6 with TRBJ2-7; the match to TRBD2 covers 7 bases. The CDR3 extends over 13 amino acids. V gave up 1 base and J gave up 9 bases; unmatched junction bases: 6. CDR1 and CDR2 (germline): SGHVS, FNYEAQ. The CDR3 loop is CASSLGAGTTQYF. The CDR3 DNA follows: TGTGCCAGCAGCTTAGGAGCAGGGACTACGCAGTACTTC. The full variable domain, its missing parts supplied by reference TRBV7-6 and TRBJ2-7, is GAGVSQSPRYKVTKRGQDVALRCDPISGHVSLYWYRQALGQGPEFLTYFNYEAQQDKSGLPNDRFSAERPEGSISTLTIQRTEQRDSAMYRCASSLGAGTTQYFGPGTRLTVT.

The chain joins TRBV2 to TRBJ1-6, with 9 bases fitting TRBD1. This CDR3 is 14 amino acids long. Germline CDR1 reads SNHLY; CDR2 reads FYNNEI. J lost 9 bases, V lost 9 bases, and 9 bases had no gene match. The CDR3 protein is CARALGQGGSPLHF. The DNA for the CDR3 is TGTGCCAGGGCACTGGGACAGGGTGGTTCACCCCTCCACTTT. The entire variable domain, with the rest obtained from reference TRBV2 and TRBJ1-6, is as follows: EPEVTQTPSHQVTQMGQEVILRCVPISNHLYFYWYRQILGQKVEFLVSFYNNEISEKSEIFDDQFSVERPDGSNFTLKIRSTKLEDSAMYFCARALGQGGSPLHFGNGTRLTVT.

CDR3 nucleotides: TGCAGCGGGGGTGGGGGGCCTGGAAACACCATATATTTT. Its translation is CSGGGGPGNTIYF. J is TRBJ1-3 and V is TRBV29-1; TRBD1 might be the D (6 bases). The CDR3 is 13 residues long. The V gene lost 7 bases and the J gene lost 2 bases, with 12 bases spanning the gap. Germline V CDR1 and CDR2: SQVTM, ANQGSEA.

The V call is TRBV20-1, the J call TRBJ2-7, with 13 bases lining up with TRBD2. CDR1 and CDR2 from the germline V gene are DFQATT and SNEGSKA (reference sequence). CDR3 length: 15 amino acids. J gave up 9 bases and V 3 bases, and 11 bases lay outside the gene matches. The CDR3 DNA sequence: TGCAGTGCTAGTAGGACTAGCGGGAGTGTCGAGGTGCAGTACTTC. Residues: CSASRTSGSVEVQYF.

This clonotype was seen many times. The chain recombines TRBV20-1 with TRBJ1-5, with D uncertain. V lost 4 bases to trimming and J lost 0 bases, with 13 bases between them. This CDR3 has 15 residues. Germline lookup yields CDR1 DFQATT and CDR2 SNEGSKA (reference sequence). The CDR3 sequence: CSATGGSPSNQPQHF. CDR3 nucleotide sequence: TGCAGTGCTACGGGTGGCAGTCCTAGCAATCAGCCCCAGCATTTT.

The chain recombines TRBV7-2 with TRBJ1-2; TRBD1 is a possible D gene (5 bases). The CDR3 spans 14 residues. Looked up from germline, CDR1 is SGHTA and CDR2 is FQGNSA. The chain's CDR3 is CVSSLALRTSGYTF. Written as DNA, the CDR3 is TGTGTTAGCAGCTTAGCGCTTAGGACAAGTGGCTACACCTTC.

The chain employs TRBV24-1 and TRBJ2-7, with TRBD1 identical over 7 bases. Germline trimming cut 4 bases from V and 5 bases from J; bases unmatched to any gene: 7. This CDR3 comprises 14 residues. Germline V lookup: CDR1 KGHDR, CDR2 SFDVKD. CDR3 bases: TGTGCCACCAGTGACCCAAGACAGGGCGACGAGCAGTACTTC. Protein product: CATSDPRQGDEQYF.

V is TRBV20-1 and J is TRBJ2-7; TRBD2 aligns across 12 bases. Trimming at V came to 5 bases and at J to 3 bases, leaving 5 bases not matched to a gene. Looked up from germline, CDR1 is DFQATT and CDR2 is SNEGSKA (reference sequence). The CDR3 totals 14 residues. The CDR3 DNA reads as TGCAGTGCTCTAGGACTAGCGGGAATCTACGAGCAGTACTTC. Amino acids: CSALGLAGIYEQYF.

This clonotype was detected many times. V and J are TRBV29-1 and TRBJ1-2; D not certain. Looked up from germline, CDR1 is SQVTM and CDR2 is ANQGSEA. This CDR3 contains 12 residues. V was pared by 4 bases and J by 4 bases, with 10 bases between. This CDR3 is CSVVGLPYGYTF. Here the CDR3 DNA reads TGCAGCGTTGTTGGCCTTCCCTATGGCTACACCTTC.

The chain employs TRBV11-2 and TRBJ2-7; weak D call: TRBD1 (6 bases). The CDR3 covers 16 residues. Germline CDR1 and CDR2: SGHAT and FQNNGV. V was pared by 1 base and J by 2 bases, with 15 bases between. Written as DNA, the CDR3 is TGTGCCAGCAGCTTAGTTTTTTCAGGGGAGACCTACGAGCAGTACTTC. It yields the protein CASSLVFSGETYEQYF.

This clonotype was counted at least ten times. The rearrangement joins TRBV9 to TRBJ2-7, with D perhaps TRBD1 or TRBD2 (5 bases each). The CDR3 runs to 15 residues. Trimming removed 4 bases at V and 0 bases at J, with 14 bases between. Germline assignment: CDR1 SGDLS and CDR2 YYNGEE. The CDR3 spells CASSREGTNSYEQYF. CDR3 in DNA: TGTGCCAGCAGCCGGGAAGGGACCAACTCCTACGAGCAGTACTTC.

On this clonotype: A read error may explain this, as a much larger clone is one base away. The V and J genes are TRBV25-1 and TRBJ1-2; no definite D call. V shed 7 bases and J shed 4 bases, with 10 bases lying between them. Looked up from germline, CDR1 is MGHDK and CDR2 is SYGVNS. The CDR3 spans 12 residues. The CDR3 sequence is CASIVASYGYTF. The DNA for the CDR3 is TGTGCCAGCATTGTAGCTAGCTATGGCTACACCTTC.

The rearrangement links TRBV19 to TRBJ1-3; no reliable D call. Trimming shortened V by 8 bases and J by 4 bases, and 18 bases separated the two germline ends. Germline V gene sequence: CDR1 LNHDA, CDR2 SQIVND (reference sequence). The CDR3 is 15 amino acids. The CDR3 DNA is TGTGCCAGTGAAGGAAATCGGGCTGCCGGAAACACCATATATTTT. It translates to CASEGNRAAGNTIYF.